This entry lists 26 T cell receptor beta chains sequenced from one sample in a study of tumor-infiltrating lymphocytes in localized non-small cell lung cancer. Repertoires were generated with immunoSEQ multiplex PCR, while TCRdb's copy carries only in-frame clones and drops some. This sample has over 15,000 clones, with roughly 40% found just once. Sequenced input: lung tumor tissue. Every receptor here comes from a human donor with non-small cell lung cancer.

The V gene is TRBV29-1, the J gene TRBJ1-1, with D tentatively TRBD1 (6 bases). Germline V CDR1 and CDR2: SQVTM, ANQGSEA. This CDR3 comprises 10 residues. Trimming cost V 3 bases and J 9 bases, with 8 bases left between them. CDR3 sequence (DNA): TGCAGCGTTGAGACAGGTAAAGCTTTCTTT. This translates into CSVETGKAFF.

This rearrangement joins TRBV5-5 to TRBJ1-2; D is undetermined. Trimming cost V 0 bases and J 0 bases, with 12 bases left between them. From germline, CDR1 is SGHKS and CDR2 YYEKEE (reference sequence). This CDR3 spans 16 amino acids. The CDR3 nucleotides read TGTGCCAGCAGCTTGGTTGCTGAGCCAGCTAACTATGGCTACACCTTC. This translates into CASSLVAEPANYGYTF.

The chain recombines TRBV28 with TRBJ2-5, with TRBD1 identical over 9 bases. Germline CDR1 and CDR2: MDHEN and SYDVKM. This CDR3 spans 14 amino acids. V lost 5 bases to trimming and J lost 4 bases; unmatched junction nucleotides: 5. CDR3: CASSQGQGGETQYF. The CDR3 DNA follows: TGTGCCAGCAGTCAGGGACAGGGTGGAGAGACCCAGTACTTC.

The chain recombines TRBV28 with TRBJ1-1; 8 bases map to TRBD1. CDR1 and CDR2 from the germline V gene are MDHEN and SYDVKM. The V gene end was trimmed by 8 bases and the J gene end by 5 bases; junction bases not matched to a gene: 10. The CDR3 spans 14 residues. CDR3 coding DNA: TGTGCCAGCGCCCTGGACAGGGTGTTGACTGAAGCTTTCTTT. It specifies CASALDRVLTEAFF.

This clone turned up a few times. The chain employs TRBV2 and TRBJ2-3; TRBD2 might be the D (6 bases). Germline CDR1 is SNHLY and CDR2 is FYNNEI. Trimming left V 6 bases short and J 2 bases short, with 15 bases between. This CDR3 contains 15 residues. CDR3 nucleotide sequence: TGTGCCAGCAGGGAAACTAGCAGAATCACAGATACGCAGTATTTT. This codes for CASRETSRITDTQYF.

This sequence joins TRBV28 and TRBJ2-3; TRBD2 matches at 7 bases. Germline V gives CDR1 MDHEN, CDR2 SYDVKM. V lost 6 bases to trimming and J lost 2 bases; unmatched junction nucleotides: 5. The CDR3 is made up of 14 amino acids. The CDR3 bases are TGTGCCAGCAGGGGCGGGGGATTCACAGATACGCAGTATTTT. Encoded protein: CASRGGGFTDTQYF.

The chain links TRBV27 to TRBJ1-2, with 7 bases identical to TRBD1. Looked up from germline, CDR1 is MNHEY and CDR2 is SMNVEV (reference sequence). This CDR3 contains 13 residues. The ends lost 5 bases at V and 4 bases at J; junction bases unmatched: 4. The CDR3 reads CASSQGTVYGYTF. The CDR3 nucleotides read TGTGCCAGCAGTCAAGGGACAGTCTATGGCTACACCTTC.

This clone came up many times. The chain is built from TRBV19 and TRBJ1-1, with 7 bases identical to TRBD1. Germline CDR1 reads LNHDA; CDR2 reads SQIVND (reference sequence). The trim removed 3 bases at V and 4 bases at J, leaving 8 bases unmatched. The CDR3 totals 15 residues. This CDR3 reads CASSMLGGRGTEAFF. In DNA form, the CDR3 reads TGTGCCAGTAGTATGCTAGGGGGCCGGGGCACTGAAGCTTTCTTT. Filled out from reference TRBV19 and TRBJ1-1, the complete variable domain reads DGGITQSPKYLFRKEGQNVTLSCEQNLNHDAMYWYRQDPGQGLRLIYYSQIVNDFQKGDIAEGYSVSREKKESFPLTVTSAQKNPTAFYLCASSMLGGRGTEAFFGQGTRLTVV.

This clone occurred many times. The chain uses TRBV7-9 and TRBJ1-4, with unresolved D. CDR3 length equals 16 residues. The V and J ends lost 3 bases and 0 bases respectively, with 11 bases between them. CDR1 and CDR2 (germline): SEHNR, FQNEAQ (reference sequence). For the CDR3, the DNA is TGTGCCAGCAGCTTTGGGTCGGAAACAACTAATGAAAAACTGTTTTTT. Translating it yields CASSFGSETTNEKLFF. Supplemented by reference TRBV7-9 and TRBJ1-4, the full variable domain reads DTGVSQNPRHKITKRGQNVTFRCDPISEHNRLYWYRQTLGQGPEFLTYFQNEAQLEKSRLLSDRFSAERPKGSFSTLEIQRTEQGDSAMYLCASSFGSETTNEKLFFGSGTQLSVL.

The gene calls are TRBV19 and TRBJ2-7; D gene unclear. Trimming stripped 3 bases from V and 0 bases from J, with 15 bases between. Germline-derived CDR1 and CDR2 are LNHDA and SQIVND (reference sequence). The CDR3 spans 16 residues. As DNA, the CDR3 is TGTGCCAGTAGTATTACGGGTCCCTCCTTCTCCTACGAGCAGTACTTC. Translated, it gives CASSITGPSFSYEQYF.

The CDR3 region has the DNA TGTGCCAGCAGCTTCATAGCGACGGATAATTCACCCCTCCACTTT. This gives the protein CASSFIATDNSPLHF. The J gene is TRBJ1-6, the V gene TRBV5-5; no firm D call. This CDR3 has 15 amino acids. The V and J ends lost 2 bases and 5 bases respectively, with 11 bases between them. Germline-derived CDR1 and CDR2 are SGHKS and YYEKEE (reference sequence).

The chain couples TRBV5-4 to TRBJ2-7; the match to TRBD2 covers 8 bases. From germline, CDR1 is SGHNT and CDR2 YYREEE (reference sequence). The V segment lost 4 bases and the J segment 12 bases; nucleotides outside the gene matches: 15. The CDR3 totals 14 residues. CDR3 DNA sequence: TGTGCCAGCAGCCCCTACGGGACTAGTATTCGGCGGTACTTC. Its protein is CASSPYGTSIRRYF.

This clone came up once. The J gene is TRBJ2-5, the V gene TRBV30, with D possibly being TRBD2 (6 bases). Between the trimmed V and J ends, which lost 3 bases and 4 bases, there was a span of 12 bases. There are 13 residues in the CDR3. Germline V gene sequence: CDR1 GTSNPN, CDR2 SVGIG (reference sequence). CDR3 in amino acids: CAWSSGTAETQYF. Written as DNA, the CDR3 is TGTGCCTGGAGCTCAGGGACTGCAGAGACCCAGTACTTC.

In this sample, this clone turned up a few times. V gene TRBV27 combines with J gene TRBJ1-5; a weak D match, TRBD1 (5 bases). Trimming stripped 6 bases from V and 2 bases from J, with 23 bases between. Germline V gene data show CDR1 as MNHEY and CDR2 as SMNVEV (reference sequence). The CDR3 has 18 amino acids. CDR3 nucleotides: TGTGCCAGCAGAGAGGCAGGGCACCTTAGGTTGGGCAATCAGCCCCAGCATTTT. Protein: CASREAGHLRLGNQPQHF.

The chain has TRBV5-1 and TRBJ2-2; D might be TRBD2 (5 bases). Germline lookup yields CDR1 SGHRS and CDR2 YFSETQ. The CDR3 extends over 14 amino acids. Trimming pared 2 bases from V and 4 bases from J, leaving 9 bases between. The chain's CDR3 is CASSLVGSTGELFF. In DNA, the CDR3 is TGCGCCAGCAGCTTAGTGGGGAGCACCGGGGAGCTGTTTTTT.

V usage is TRBV7-2 and J usage is TRBJ2-5, with D possibly matching TRBD2 (6 bases). Germline CDR1 and CDR2: SGHTA and FQGNSA. V lost 2 bases, J lost 9 bases, and 7 bases lay in between. The CDR3 has 11 residues. CDR3 protein: CASSLSGAQYF. CDR3 DNA: TGTGCCAGCAGCTTATCGGGGGCCCAGTACTTC.

This sequence joins TRBV7-2 and TRBJ1-6, with TRBD1 as a possible D gene (5 bases). The CDR3 spans 14 residues. The germline gives CDR1 SGHTA, CDR2 FQGNSA. Trimming took 6 bases from V and 10 from J, leaving 16 bases between them. CDR3 nucleotides: TGTGCCAGCAGTCCCCAGGGAAGGAGGTCACCCCTCCACTTT. Translating it yields CASSPQGRRSPLHF.

This clone was detected a few times. The chain carries TRBV7-6 and TRBJ2-7; D is ambiguous. Germline assignment: CDR1 SGHVS and CDR2 FNYEAQ. This CDR3 has 12 residues. Trimming shortened V by 2 bases and J by 6 bases, and 8 bases separated the two germline ends. The DNA for the CDR3 is TGTGCCAGCAGCTTAATGTTGGGCGAGCAGTACTTC. Protein product: CASSLMLGEQYF.

Notes on this clone: The junction departs from germline at one end; a sequencing error may be responsible. This chain's CDR3 is CAISVDGGAGTGELFF. The CDR3 DNA follows: TGTGCCATCAGTGTTGACGGGGGGGCTGGGACCGGGGAGCTGTTTTTT. The J gene is TRBJ2-2, the V gene TRBV6-1; 8 bases agree with TRBD2. The CDR3 is made up of 16 amino acids. Per germline, CDR1 MNHNS and CDR2 SASEGT.

This clone was detected only once. Its ends do not fully match the called genes, so a read error is possible. V and J are TRBV23-1 and TRBJ1-2, with D unclear. TRBV23-1 qualifies as an ORF whose function is uncertain. The CDR3 loop spans 14 amino acids. The CDR3: CASSQVREDYGYTF. The DNA for the CDR3 is TGCGCCAGCAGCCAAGTTCGCGAGGACTACGGCTACACCTTC.

The chain joins TRBV4-2 to TRBJ1-1, with 10 nucleotides matching TRBD1. This CDR3 spans 14 amino acids. Germline lookup yields CDR1 LGHNA and CDR2 YNFKEQ. V gave up 4 bases and J gave up 1 base; unmatched junction bases: 0. The CDR3 sequence is CASSRTGGNTEAFF. Here the CDR3 DNA reads TGTGCCAGCAGCCGGACAGGGGGGAACACTGAAGCTTTCTTT.

The chain combines TRBV7-2 with TRBJ1-4; no clear D. Between the trimmed V and J ends, which lost 6 bases and 5 bases, there was a span of 10 bases. CDR1 is SGHTA and CDR2 is FQGNSA in the germline V gene. The CDR3 runs 13 residues. CDR3 DNA: TGTGCCAGCAGGGGAGGGTGGAATGAAAAACTGTTTTTT. Translating gives CASRGGWNEKLFF.

The chain employs TRBV27 and TRBJ2-2; D may be TRBD1 (5 bases). The CDR3 runs to 17 residues. Germline-derived CDR1 and CDR2 are MNHEY and SMNVEV (reference sequence). Trimming pared 3 bases from V and 3 bases from J, leaving 17 bases between. The CDR3 DNA reads as TGTGCCAGCAGTTTCCGTCGACAGTTACGGGACACCGGGGAGCTGTTTTTT. This sequence encodes CASSFRRQLRDTGELFF.

This CDR3 reads CASSRGTTGNYGYTF. The DNA of the CDR3 is TGTGCCAGCAGCCGCGGGACAACCGGGAACTATGGCTACACCTTC. The J gene is TRBJ1-2, the V gene TRBV5-6; weak D call: TRBD1 (6 bases). Trimming removed 4 bases at V and 2 bases at J, with 15 bases between. The CDR3 spans 15 residues. Germline V gives CDR1 SGHDT, CDR2 YYEEEE.

V is TRBV11-3 and J is TRBJ2-7; D remains unclear. Per germline, CDR1 SGHNT and CDR2 YENEEA. The germline V and J ends were trimmed by 1 base and 3 bases, with 7 bases remaining between them. The CDR3 has 13 residues. CDR3 sequence (DNA): TGTGCCAGCAGCTTAGGGGAAAACTACGAGCAGTACTTC. Its translation: CASSLGENYEQYF.

The genes are TRBV4-1 and TRBJ1-5; 8 bases are a match to TRBD1. Looked up from germline, CDR1 is MGHRA and CDR2 is YSYEKL. Trimming removed 3 bases from V and 7 bases from J; junction bases left unmatched: 11. The CDR3 has 16 residues. The CDR3 is CASSHDELHRGQPQHF. Written as DNA, the CDR3 is TGCGCCAGCAGCCACGACGAATTGCACAGGGGGCAGCCCCAGCATTTT.